Listed here is a single T cell receptor (beta chain). Its antigen is still unknown. Germline values: CDR1 MGHRA, CDR2 YSYEKL. V dropped 0 bases and J dropped 5; count of bases not matched to a gene: 7. The CDR3 length is 17 residues. It was cDNA, reverse transcribed from extracted RNA, that served as the sequencing template. This table comes from immunoSEQ multiplex PCR, and its TCRdb copy is limited to in-frame clones, with some not included. The table shows over 250,000 clones, with 60% occurring only once. This specimen belongs to a study of CD8+ T cells in alopecia areata. Points from the study as a whole: Association of baseline CD8+ expansion with response is uncertain owing to one nonresponder. Lesional tissue from the scalp (especially in alopecia totalis/universalis) showed higher clonality than normal scalp.

The treatment: oral pan-JAK inhibitor, 5-10 mg twice daily. This TCR was recovered from a human donor with alopecia areata. The V call is TRBV4-1, the J call TRBJ1-5, with 10 bases that match TRBD1. Sequencing used CD4+ T cells sorted from blood, obtained at week 52, from a patient treated with tofacitinib. The CDR3 protein is CASSQDHGDRGDQPQHF. In DNA, the CDR3 is TGCGCCAGCAGCCAAGATCACGGGGACAGGGGCGATCAGCCCCAGCATTTT.